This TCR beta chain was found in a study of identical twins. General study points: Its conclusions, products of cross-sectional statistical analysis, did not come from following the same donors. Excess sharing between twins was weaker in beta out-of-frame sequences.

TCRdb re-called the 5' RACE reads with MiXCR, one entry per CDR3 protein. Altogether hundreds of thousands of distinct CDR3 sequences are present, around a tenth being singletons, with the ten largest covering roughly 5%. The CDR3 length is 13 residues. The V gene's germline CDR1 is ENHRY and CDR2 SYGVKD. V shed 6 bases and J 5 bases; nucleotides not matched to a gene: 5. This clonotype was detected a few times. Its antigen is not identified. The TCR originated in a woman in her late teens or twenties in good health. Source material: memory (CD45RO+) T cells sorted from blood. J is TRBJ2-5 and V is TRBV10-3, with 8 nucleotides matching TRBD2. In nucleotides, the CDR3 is TGTGCCATCAGGCCGGGAGGGACGGAGACCCAGTACTTC. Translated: CAIRPGGTETQYF.